This T cell receptor (beta chain) was sequenced for a study of blood T cell repertoires in COVID-19. Turning to the study itself: T cells, B-cell-depleted T cells, or PBMCs provided the cDNA or gDNA that served as material.

Everyone who took part was roughly 18 to 89 years old, and they came from about two dozen US areas. Cohort allocation depended upon clinical history that participants reported. As processed by the authors: Using reference gene primer amplification, nucleated cell counts were estimated. TCRdb's table, derived via immunoSEQ multiplex PCR, lists solely in-frame clones and lacks some. The D gene and trimming were derived from the DNA, and the V and J assignments and clone size from that table. This sample has 150,000 to 200,000 clones, with approximately 89% found just once. Germline assignment: CDR1 MNHEY and CDR2 SMNVEV (reference sequence). V lost 2 bases to trimming and J lost 3 bases; unmatched junction nucleotides: 1. The CDR3 consists of 14 residues.

Sequences were obtained from PBMCs or T cells enriched from blood (not recorded which). This sequence joins TRBV27 and TRBJ1-1, with 9 nucleotides matching TRBD1. The sequence came from a woman between 18 and 29 years old who had recovered from COVID-19. As DNA, the CDR3 is TGTGCCAGCAGTTTAACAGGGGGCGACACTGAAGCTTTCTTT. Its translation is CASSLTGGDTEAFF.